This TCR beta chain comes out of a study of regulatory T cells in long-lasting Graves disease. Time point meaning: newly diagnosed GD, antithyroid drugs for less than 3 months. PBMC RNA served as the TCR library source. Germline CDR1 reads LNHNV; CDR2 reads YYDKDF (reference sequence). The CDR3 spans 18 residues. V was shortened by 1 base and J by 1 base, with 19 bases between the two germline ends. Investigators prepared the TCR beta libraries by applying iRepertoire HTBI primers and Arm-PCR of CDR3 regions. One entry per CDR3 protein, called by TCRdb with MiXCR from the multiplex PCR reads. The data show around 400,000 distinct CDR3 sequences, 15% seen once.

This receptor was identified in a female donor with Graves disease. Here the sequenced sample was peripheral blood mononuclear cells (PBMCs), taken at new diagnosis, from a patient treated with antithyroid drugs. This chain joins TRBV15 and TRBJ1-1; possible D gene TRBD1, 6 bases. CDR3 sequence: CATSRVGISGQRNTEAFF. For the CDR3, the DNA is TGTGCCACCAGCAGAGTAGGTATTAGCGGACAGAGGAACACTGAAGCTTTCTTT. Drawing the rest from reference TRBV15 and TRBJ1-1, the complete variable domain is DAMVIQNPRYQVTQFGKPVTLSCSQTLNHNVMYWYQQKSSQAPKLLFHYYDKDFNNEADTPDNFQSRRPNTSFCFLDIRSPGLGDTAMYLCATSRVGISGQRNTEAFFGQGTRLTVV.